The 32 T cell receptor beta chains in this list originate from one sample, sequenced in a study of cytomegalovirus exposure and HLA in healthy donors. The PCR used 60 Vbeta and 13 Jbeta primers. Profiled with immunoSEQ multiplex PCR; TCRdb holds only in-frame clones, not every one. This table holds fewer than 150,000 clones, roughly three quarters found once. Material for sequencing was PBMCs. These receptors were taken from a man between 18 and 29 years old in good health and CMV-seronegative.

This sequence joins TRBV7-8 and TRBJ1-6; D is uncertain. The V and J ends lost 1 base and 6 bases respectively, with 13 bases between them. CDR3 length: 16 amino acids. CDR1 SGHVS and CDR2 FQNEAQ come from the germline V gene. Here the CDR3 reads CASSLVAGFSNSPLHF. The CDR3 nucleotides read TGTGCCAGCAGCTTAGTCGCGGGTTTTTCTAATTCACCCCTCCACTTT.

This clone has more than one count but fewer than ten. This chain joins TRBV6-6 and TRBJ2-5; 11 positions agree with TRBD1. The J call may be in error: the DNA end matches TRBJ2-7 better. This CDR3 region has 14 residues. Germline CDR1 reads MNHNY; CDR2 reads SVGAGI (reference sequence). The CDR3 nucleotides read TGTGCCAGCAGTCGGGACAGGGGGACGGGCGAGCAGTACTTC. It translates to CASSRDRGTGEQYF.

V gene TRBV27 combines with J gene TRBJ2-7; 14 bases are a match to TRBD2. The CDR3 length is 15 residues. V lost 6 bases and J lost 2; bases outside the gene matches: 3. Looked up from germline, CDR1 is MNHEY and CDR2 is SMNVEV (reference sequence). This CDR3 reads CASREGLAGAYEQYF. CDR3 nucleotides: TGTGCCAGCAGGGAGGGACTAGCGGGAGCCTACGAGCAGTACTTC.

V gene TRBV5-6 combines with J gene TRBJ2-7; the match to TRBD1 covers 7 bases. The ends lost 3 bases at V and 4 bases at J; junction bases unmatched: 4. The CDR3 is 13 amino acids. Looked up from germline, CDR1 is SGHDT and CDR2 is YYEEEE. The DNA of the CDR3 is TGTGCCAGCAGCTACGGGACAGAGTACGAGCAGTACTTC. Translation: CASSYGTEYEQYF.

The table lists this clone with a few counts. The rearrangement links TRBV6-1 to TRBJ1-2; D remains unclear. The CDR3 is 14 amino acids. From germline, CDR1 is MNHNS and CDR2 SASEGT. V lost 2 bases to trimming and J lost 8 bases, with 15 bases between them. The CDR3 sequence: CASSEPTRVGGYTF. The CDR3 coding sequence is TGTGCCAGCAGTGAACCGACGAGGGTCGGAGGCTACACCTTC.

The rearrangement links TRBV5-1 to TRBJ1-4, with 9 bases that match TRBD1. Germline trimming cut 1 base from V and 3 bases from J; bases unmatched to any gene: 10. Germline V CDR1 and CDR2: SGHRS, YFSETQ. The CDR3 is 18 amino acids. The CDR3 reads CASSLTGRQGGPNEKLFF. CDR3 bases: TGCGCCAGCAGCTTGACCGGGAGACAGGGGGGTCCTAATGAAAAACTGTTTTTT.

In its sample, this clone was seen once. This chain uses TRBV18 with TRBJ2-2; TRBD2 matches 7 bases. This CDR3 has 16 residues. The V segment lost 2 bases and the J segment 1 base; nucleotides outside the gene matches: 4. Looked up from germline, CDR1 is KGHSH and CDR2 is LQKENI. The CDR3 region has the DNA TGTGCCAGCTCACCAGCAGCGGGAATGAACACCGGGGAGCTGTTTTTT. It yields the protein CASSPAAGMNTGELFF.

The J gene is TRBJ2-2, the V gene TRBV5-4; 8 bases match TRBD1. Per germline, CDR1 SGHNT and CDR2 YYREEE (reference sequence). The CDR3 covers 16 residues. Unmatched junction bases numbered 7, after V lost 2 bases and J lost 4 bases. CDR3 amino acids: CASSFGGTGFTGELFF. As DNA, the CDR3 is TGTGCCAGCAGCTTCGGCGGGACAGGCTTCACCGGGGAGCTGTTTTTT.

The CDR3 nucleotides read TGCGCCAGCAGCTCGGTGTCCCGCAGGGCCTACGAGCAGTACTTC. Encoded protein: CASSSVSRRAYEQYF. V gene TRBV4-1 combines with J gene TRBJ2-7, with a weak D call TRBD1 (5 bases). The CDR3 length is 15 residues. Germline V gives CDR1 MGHRA, CDR2 YSYEKL. V was clipped by 5 bases and J by 2 bases, with 16 bases between them.

This chain connects TRBV19 to TRBJ1-2; TRBD1 matches at 10 bases. This CDR3 region has 15 residues. Germline V gives CDR1 LNHDA, CDR2 SQIVND (reference sequence). The ends lost 5 bases at V and 2 bases at J; junction bases unmatched: 5. As DNA, the CDR3 is TGTGCCAGTAGTGCGCGGGACAGGGGAAACTATGGCTACACCTTC. Amino acids: CASSARDRGNYGYTF.

The rearrangement links TRBV10-3 to TRBJ1-2; 8 nucleotides agree with TRBD1. CDR3 size: 14 residues. The J segment lost 8 bases and the V segment lost 2 bases, leaving 7 bases of the junction unmatched. The germline V gene has CDR1 ENHRY and CDR2 SYGVKD. CDR3 coding DNA: TGTGCCATCAGTGAGCCAGGGACAGGTAGAGGCTACACCTTC. This codes for CAISEPGTGRGYTF.

The chain couples TRBV30 to TRBJ1-3; 12 positions agree with TRBD1. The CDR3 length is 16 residues. Looked up from germline, CDR1 is GTSNPN and CDR2 is SVGIG (reference sequence). Trimming cost V 2 bases and J 4 bases; bases outside gene matches: 6. The CDR3 DNA follows: TGTGCCTGGAGTCGACCGGGACAGGGGGCCGGAAACACCATATATTTT. This translates into CAWSRPGQGAGNTIYF.

The J gene is TRBJ2-7, the V gene TRBV29-1; 12 bases agree with TRBD1. Germline loops: CDR1 SQVTM, CDR2 ANQGSEA. Trimming at V came to 7 bases and at J to 4 bases, leaving 2 bases not matched to a gene. CDR3 length: 12 amino acids. CDR3 bases: TGCAGCGGGGGACAGGGGGCATACGAGCAGTACTTC. Translation: CSGGQGAYEQYF.

The chain combines TRBV6-5 with TRBJ2-2; TRBD1 is a possible D gene (6 bases). Germline values: CDR1 MNHEY, CDR2 SVGAGI. This CDR3 comprises 14 residues. V gave up 7 bases and J gave up 8 bases, with 17 bases separating them. CDR3 DNA: TGTGCCAGCACGGAAACAGGGTCGTCGGGGGAGCTGTTTTTT. It yields the protein CASTETGSSGELFF.

In nucleotides, the CDR3 is TGTGCCAGTAGTCCCCCAGGGGGCGTGGGTTCACCCCTCCACTTT. It encodes CASSPPGGVGSPLHF. The chain couples TRBV19 to TRBJ1-6, with TRBD1 matching over 8 bases. Germline CDR1 is LNHDA and CDR2 is SQIVND (reference sequence). CDR3 size: 15 residues. V shed 5 bases and J 9 bases; nucleotides not matched to a gene: 9.

This chain uses TRBV2 with TRBJ2-7, with 11 bases fitting TRBD1. V gave up 6 bases and J gave up 6 bases; unmatched junction bases: 7. CDR1 is SNHLY, CDR2 FYNNEI, per germline. CDR3 length: 14 amino acids. This chain's CDR3 is CASRPGTGGGEQYF. The CDR3 DNA reads as TGTGCCAGCAGACCCGGGACAGGGGGTGGCGAGCAGTACTTC.

The chain couples TRBV6-5 to TRBJ1-1, with a weak D call TRBD1 (6 bases). This CDR3 region has 13 residues. With 4 bases removed from V and 6 bases from J, the gap between germline ends came to 12 bases. Per the germline V gene, CDR1 is MNHEY and CDR2 is SVGAGI. CDR3 bases: TGTGCCAGCAGTTCTATACAGGGTCCTGAAGCTTTCTTT. It codes for CASSSIQGPEAFF.

The chain has TRBV21-1 and TRBJ1-5. TRBV21-1 is labeled a pseudogene. This CDR3 comprises 15 residues. CDR3 sequence reads: CASSNSGTDNQPQHF. CDR3 coding DNA: TGTGCCAGCAGCAATAGCGGGACAGACAATCAGCCCCAGCATTTT.

The chain carries TRBV6-1 and TRBJ2-7; 8 bases fit TRBD1. This CDR3 region has 12 residues. Germline CDR1 MNHNS, CDR2 SASEGT. With 6 bases clipped from V and 7 bases from J, the junction kept 5 bases outside the gene matches. CDR3 region: CASRDGQGEQYF. The CDR3 nucleotides read TGTGCCAGCAGGGATGGACAGGGAGAGCAGTACTTC.

The V and J genes are TRBV30 and TRBJ1-6; D is undetermined. Deletions cut 6 bases from V and 6 bases from J, with 12 bases between. Germline V CDR1 and CDR2: GTSNPN, SVGIG (reference sequence). The CDR3 runs to 13 residues. For the CDR3, the DNA is TGTGCCTGCAGGCCGAATACTAATTCACCCCTCCACTTT. Translation: CACRPNTNSPLHF.

V gene TRBV15 combines with J gene TRBJ2-1; TRBD2 aligns across 11 bases. The trim removed 1 base at V and 9 bases at J, leaving 2 bases unmatched. The CDR3 spans 14 residues. Looked up from germline, CDR1 is LNHNV and CDR2 is YYDKDF (reference sequence). The CDR3 loop is CATSRVAGGSEQFF. The CDR3 nucleotides are TGTGCCACCAGCAGAGTAGCGGGAGGGAGTGAGCAGTTCTTC. The complete variable domain, with remaining parts taken from reference TRBV15 and TRBJ2-1, reads DAMVIQNPRYQVTQFGKPVTLSCSQTLNHNVMYWYQQKSSQAPKLLFHYYDKDFNNEADTPDNFQSRRPNTSFCFLDIRSPGLGDTAMYLCATSRVAGGSEQFFGPGTRLTVL.

V gene TRBV2 combines with J gene TRBJ1-1; perhaps TRBD1 as D (5 bases). The CDR3 consists of 19 residues. The germline CDR1 and CDR2 sequences are SNHLY and FYNNEI. V was clipped by 6 bases and J by 2 bases, with 28 bases between them. This chain's CDR3 is CASRVTVGVSRSSNTEAFF. For the CDR3, the DNA is TGTGCCAGCAGAGTGACAGTGGGCGTGTCGAGAAGCTCAAACACTGAAGCTTTCTTT.

V gene TRBV27 combines with J gene TRBJ2-2; D unclear. V dropped 1 base and J dropped 4 bases, with 7 bases sitting between them. Per germline, CDR1 MNHEY and CDR2 SMNVEV (reference sequence). The CDR3 runs to 14 residues. The CDR3 spells CASSLFRSTGELFF. The CDR3 bases are TGTGCCAGCAGTTTATTTCGGTCCACCGGGGAGCTGTTTTTT.

This clone appeared a single time. The chain joins TRBV7-2 to TRBJ1-4; D ambiguous. The CDR3 spans 16 residues. Germline CDR1 is SGHTA and CDR2 is FQGNSA. Trimming removed 5 bases at V and 8 bases at J, with 21 bases between. The CDR3: CASSPFAGVGDEKLFF. The CDR3 DNA follows: TGTGCCAGCAGCCCCTTCGCCGGGGTAGGAGACGAAAAACTGTTTTTT.

This chain uses TRBV29-1 with TRBJ2-7; 8 nucleotides line up with TRBD2. Looked up from germline, CDR1 is SQVTM and CDR2 is ANQGSEA. V shed 5 bases and J 5 bases; nucleotides not matched to a gene: 8. CDR3 size: 13 residues. CDR3 nucleotides: TGCAGCGTTAAAAGCGGGGGCCTCAACGAGCAGTACTTC. As protein: CSVKSGGLNEQYF.

The V and J genes are TRBV6-1 and TRBJ1-5; maybe TRBD1 (6 bases). V shed 4 bases and J shed 4 bases, with 8 bases lying between them. Looked up from germline, CDR1 is MNHNS and CDR2 is SASEGT. The CDR3 consists of 13 residues. CDR3 sequence (DNA): TGTGCCAGCAGTGCCGACAGGAATCAGCCCCAGCATTTT. As protein: CASSADRNQPQHF.

The J gene is TRBJ1-3, the V gene TRBV5-5; TRBD1 agrees at 7 bases. With V trimmed by 0 bases and J by 7 bases, 7 bases remained unmatched. This CDR3 contains 15 residues. Germline assignment: CDR1 SGHKS and CDR2 YYEKEE (reference sequence). The chain's CDR3 is CASSLAGQLGNTIYF. The DNA for the CDR3 is TGTGCCAGCAGCTTGGCGGGACAGCTGGGGAACACCATATATTTT.

The chain links TRBV14 to TRBJ2-1; no reliable D call. Trimming left V 0 bases short and J 7 bases short, with 10 bases between. Germline CDR1 and CDR2: SGHDN and FVKESK. The CDR3 loop spans 14 amino acids. DNA of the CDR3: TGTGCCAGCAGCCAAGACCTCCGGAGTAATGAGCAGTTCTTC. Encoded protein: CASSQDLRSNEQFF.

The chain employs TRBV9 and TRBJ2-3; TRBD1 agrees at 10 bases. CDR1 is SGDLS, CDR2 YYNGEE, per germline. This CDR3 has 15 residues. Trimming at V came to 5 bases and at J to 8 bases, leaving 11 bases not matched to a gene. The CDR3 DNA reads TGTGCCAGCAGTGCCGGGACAGGGGAGTTCGGTACGCAGTATTTT. It yields the protein CASSAGTGEFGTQYF.

The chain is built from TRBV7-9 and TRBJ1-1, with a weak D call TRBD1 (6 bases). Germline V lookup: CDR1 SEHNR, CDR2 FQNEAQ (reference sequence). The CDR3 has 16 amino acids. Deletions cut 1 base from V and 3 bases from J, with 15 bases between. CDR3 sequence reads: CASSLVGGRGDTEAFF. DNA for the CDR3: TGTGCCAGCAGCTTAGTCGGGGGGCGAGGCGACACTGAAGCTTTCTTT.

The genes are TRBV15 and TRBJ2-3; 9 bases fit TRBD1. Germline V CDR1 and CDR2: LNHNV, YYDKDF (reference sequence). V lost 1 base to trimming and J lost 4 bases; unmatched junction nucleotides: 6. This CDR3 spans 16 amino acids. The DNA for the CDR3 is TGTGCCACCAGCAGAGCACCGGGACAGGGCCCAGATACGCAGTATTTT. The encoded protein is CATSRAPGQGPDTQYF. The entire variable domain, with the rest obtained from reference TRBV15 and TRBJ2-3, is as follows: DAMVIQNPRYQVTQFGKPVTLSCSQTLNHNVMYWYQQKSSQAPKLLFHYYDKDFNNEADTPDNFQSRRPNTSFCFLDIRSPGLGDTAMYLCATSRAPGQGPDTQYFGPGTRLTVL.

The V and J genes are TRBV7-6 and TRBJ1-4, with D possibly matching TRBD1 (6 bases). Trimming removed 1 base from V and 4 bases from J, with 16 bases in between. This CDR3 contains 17 residues. The germline gives CDR1 SGHVS, CDR2 FNYEAQ. The CDR3: CASSLGDRQPYNEKLFF. The CDR3 coding sequence is TGTGCCAGCAGCTTAGGCGACAGGCAGCCGTATAATGAAAAACTGTTTTTT.